The clone carrying this T cell receptor beta chain was observed once. The antigen remains undetermined. Described time point: recipient sample about 28 days before transplant, after cytoreduction. This sample is part of a study of T cell clonotyping in hematopoietic cell transplantation. The study, taken as a whole, reports: Few recipient clonotypes overlapped donors; over 95% were de novo at given depth.

Clones were sequenced by immunoSEQ multiplex PCR, and TCRdb holds only the in-frame ones, with some missing. The sample lists under 25,000 clones; 60% to 85% were seen once. Per the germline V gene, CDR1 is GTSNPN and CDR2 is SVGIG (reference sequence). This CDR3 is built from 12 residues. Between the trimmed V and J ends, which lost 3 bases and 12 bases, there was a span of 15 bases. Sequencing used peripheral blood mononuclear cells, obtained before stem cell transplant. The rearrangement joins TRBV30 to TRBJ2-1; a weak D match, TRBD1 (5 bases). This receptor was identified in a man in his sixties with acute myeloid leukemia. Some clones in this sample may be carry-over from other donors' samples. The CDR3 DNA sequence: TGTGCCTGGAGGTCCAGGGAAATAAGGCAGTTCTTC. This codes for CAWRSREIRQFF.